These 2 T cell receptor beta chains came from one sample sequenced in a study of cytomegalovirus exposure and HLA in healthy donors. Researchers ran the PCR with 60 Vbeta and 13 Jbeta primers. The method was immunoSEQ multiplex PCR; TCRdb's version includes in-frame clones alone and lacks a portion of them. The sample records under 150,000 clones, 76% being singletons. Sequenced material: PBMCs. All receptors derive from a female donor in good health and CMV-seropositive.

This clone was found a few times. The rearrangement links TRBV18 to TRBJ2-7; 13 bases agree with TRBD2. The J segment lost 6 bases and the V segment lost 6 bases, leaving 11 bases of the junction unmatched. Germline CDR1 reads KGHSH; CDR2 reads LQKENI. CDR3 length equals 16 residues. The CDR3 loop is CASSPHPLAGGVEQYF. Here the CDR3 DNA reads TGTGCCAGCTCGCCGCACCCACTAGCGGGAGGGGTCGAGCAGTACTTC.

V is TRBV25-1 and J is TRBJ2-3; the D gene is possibly TRBD1 (7 bases). CDR3 length: 16 residues. In germline, CDR1 is MGHDK, CDR2 SYGVNS. The V end was cut by 1 base, the J end by 3 bases, with 14 bases between. The DNA for the CDR3 is TGTGCCAGCAGTGAATCCAGGGGGGCCCTAACAGATACGCAGTATTTT. Protein sequence: CASSESRGALTDTQYF. Full variable domain (outside the CDR3, taken from reference TRBV25-1 and TRBJ2-3): EADIYQTPRYLVIGTGKKITLECSQTMGHDKMYWYQQDPGMELHLIHYSYGVNSTEKGDLSSESTVSRIRTEHFPLTLESARPSHTSQYLCASSESRGALTDTQYFGPGTRLTVL.